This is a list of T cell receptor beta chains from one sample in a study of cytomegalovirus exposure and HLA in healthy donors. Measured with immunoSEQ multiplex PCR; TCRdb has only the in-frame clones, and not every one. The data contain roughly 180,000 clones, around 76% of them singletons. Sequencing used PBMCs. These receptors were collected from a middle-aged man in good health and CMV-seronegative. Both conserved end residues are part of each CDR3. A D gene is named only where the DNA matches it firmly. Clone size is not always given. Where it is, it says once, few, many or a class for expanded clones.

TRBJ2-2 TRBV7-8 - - CASSFNRQELTGELFF TGTGCCAGCAGCTTTAATCGGCAGGAACTCACCGGGGAGCTGTTTTTT
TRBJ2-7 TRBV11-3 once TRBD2 CASSTPSGGAYEQYF TGTGCCAGCAGCACTCCTAGCGGGGGTGCCTACGAGCAGTACTTC
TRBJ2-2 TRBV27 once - CASSGPGGTGAGELFF TGTGCCAGCAGTGGCCCAGGGGGGACCGGTGCCGGGGAGCTGTTTTTT
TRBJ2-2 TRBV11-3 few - CASTQGLNTGELFF TGTGCCAGCACACAGGGATTGAACACCGGGGAGCTGTTTTTT
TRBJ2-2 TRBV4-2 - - CASSQDRGTGELFF TGTGCCAGCAGCCAAGACAGGGGAACCGGGGAGCTGTTTTTT
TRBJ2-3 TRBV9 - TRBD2 CASSVSGGRTDTQYF TGTGCCAGCAGCGTAAGCGGGGGGAGGACAGATACGCAGTATTTT
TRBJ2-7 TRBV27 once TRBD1 CASSGTGTGGSYEQYF TGTGCCAGCAGTGGAACCGGGACAGGGGGGTCCTACGAGCAGTACTTC
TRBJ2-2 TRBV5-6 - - CASSWTANTGELFF TGTGCCAGCAGCTGGACTGCGAACACCGGGGAGCTGTTTTTT
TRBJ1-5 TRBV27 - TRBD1 CASSLGPGGENQPQHF TGTGCCAGCAGTTTAGGTCCAGGGGGCGAGAATCAGCCCCAGCATTTT
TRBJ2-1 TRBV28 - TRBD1 CASSLKGALNEQFF TGTGCCAGCAGTTTAAAGGGGGCGCTCAATGAGCAGTTCTTC
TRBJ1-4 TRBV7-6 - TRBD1 CASSLTGTGVEKLFF TGTGCCAGCAGTTTAACCGGGACAGGGGTTGAAAAACTGTTTTTT
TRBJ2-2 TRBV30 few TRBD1 CAWSPGTGSAGELFF TGTGCCTGGAGTCCCGGGACAGGGTCGGCCGGGGAGCTGTTTTTT
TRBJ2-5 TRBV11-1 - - CASSLGGGPETQYF TGTGCCAGCAGCTTAGGGGGGGGCCCAGAGACCCAGTACTTC
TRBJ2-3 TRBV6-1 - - CASSESVLATGTDTQYF TGTGCCAGCAGTGAAAGCGTGTTGGCCACTGGCACAGATACGCAGTATTTT
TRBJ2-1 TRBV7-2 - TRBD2 CASGRGGPYNEQFF TGTGCCAGCGGGCGGGGGGGTCCCTACAATGAGCAGTTCTTC
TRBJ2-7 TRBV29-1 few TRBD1 CSVGTGKYEQYF TGCAGCGTTGGGACAGGGAAGTACGAGCAGTACTTC
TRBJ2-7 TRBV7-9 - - CASSLSPYEQYF TGTGCCAGCAGCTTAAGCCCCTACGAGCAGTACTTC
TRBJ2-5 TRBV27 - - CASSLQGETQYF TGTGCCAGCAGTTTGCAGGGGGAGACCCAGTACTTC
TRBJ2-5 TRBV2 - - CASWGGRETQYF TGTGCCAGCTGGGGGGGCAGGGAGACCCAGTACTTC
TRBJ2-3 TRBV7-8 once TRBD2 CASGRGGSTDTQYF TGTGCCAGCGGGCGGGGGGGGAGCACAGATACGCAGTATTTT
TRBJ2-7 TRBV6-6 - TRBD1 CASTTTAGTGAYEQYF TGTGCCAGCACCACAACCGCCGGGACAGGGGCCTACGAGCAGTACTTC
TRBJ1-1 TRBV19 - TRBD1 CASSREGAVGTEAFF TGTGCCAGTAGTCGAGAGGGGGCGGTGGGTACTGAAGCTTTCTTT
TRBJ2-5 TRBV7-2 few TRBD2 CASSSPTSGRAAETQYF TGTGCCAGCAGCTCGCCGACTAGCGGGAGGGCTGCAGAGACCCAGTACTTC
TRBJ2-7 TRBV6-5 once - CASSYRETHYEQYF TGTGCCAGCAGTTACCGGGAGACGCACTACGAGCAGTACTTC
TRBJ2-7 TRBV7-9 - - CSSSNSASTFPYEQYF TGTTCCAGCTCCAACAGTGCTAGCACGTTCCCCTACGAGCAGTACTTC